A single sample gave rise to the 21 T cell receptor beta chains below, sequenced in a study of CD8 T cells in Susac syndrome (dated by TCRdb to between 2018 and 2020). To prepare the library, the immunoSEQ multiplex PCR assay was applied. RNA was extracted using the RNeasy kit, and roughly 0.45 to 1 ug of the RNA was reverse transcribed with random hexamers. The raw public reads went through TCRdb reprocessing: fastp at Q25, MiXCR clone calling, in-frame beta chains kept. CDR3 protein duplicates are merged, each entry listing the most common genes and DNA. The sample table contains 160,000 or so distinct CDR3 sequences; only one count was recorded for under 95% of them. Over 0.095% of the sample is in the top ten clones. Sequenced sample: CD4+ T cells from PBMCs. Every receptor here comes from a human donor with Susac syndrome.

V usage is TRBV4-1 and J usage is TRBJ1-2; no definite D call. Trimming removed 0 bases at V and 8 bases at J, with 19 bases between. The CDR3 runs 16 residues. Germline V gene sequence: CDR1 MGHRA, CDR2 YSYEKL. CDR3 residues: CASSQDAVGVTRGYTF. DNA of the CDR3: TGCGCCAGCAGCCAAGATGCTGTCGGGGTTACGAGGGGCTACACCTTC.

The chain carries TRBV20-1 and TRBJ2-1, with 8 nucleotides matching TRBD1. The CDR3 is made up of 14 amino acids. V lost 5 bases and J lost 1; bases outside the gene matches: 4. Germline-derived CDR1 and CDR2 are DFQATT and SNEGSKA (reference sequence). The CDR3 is CSASRQGSYNEQFF. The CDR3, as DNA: TGCAGTGCTTCCCGACAGGGGTCCTACAATGAGCAGTTCTTC.

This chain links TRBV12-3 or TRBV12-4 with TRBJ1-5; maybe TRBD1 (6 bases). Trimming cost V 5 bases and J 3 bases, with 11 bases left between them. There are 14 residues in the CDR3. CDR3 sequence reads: CASSADRLNQPQHF. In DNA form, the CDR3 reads TGTGCCAGCAGTGCAGACAGGCTCAATCAGCCCCAGCATTTT.

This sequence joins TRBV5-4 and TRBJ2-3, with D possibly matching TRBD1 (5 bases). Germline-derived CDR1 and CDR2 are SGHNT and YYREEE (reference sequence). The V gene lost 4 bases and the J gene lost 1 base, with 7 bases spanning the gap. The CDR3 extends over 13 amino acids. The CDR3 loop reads CASSQTGTDTQYF. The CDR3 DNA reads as TGTGCCAGCAGCCAGACAGGCACAGATACGCAGTATTTT. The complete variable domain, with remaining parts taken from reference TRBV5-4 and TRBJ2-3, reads ETGVTQSPTHLIKTRGQQVTLRCSSQSGHNTVSWYQQALGQGPQFIFQYYREEENGRGNFPPRFSGLQFPNYSSELNVNALELDDSALYLCASSQTGTDTQYFGPGTRLTVL.

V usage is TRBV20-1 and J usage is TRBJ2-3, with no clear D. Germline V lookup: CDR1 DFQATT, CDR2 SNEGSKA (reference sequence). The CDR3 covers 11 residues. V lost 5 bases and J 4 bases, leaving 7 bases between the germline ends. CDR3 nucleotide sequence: TGCAGTGCTTCCCAGGCAGATACGCAGTATTTT. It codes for CSASQADTQYF.

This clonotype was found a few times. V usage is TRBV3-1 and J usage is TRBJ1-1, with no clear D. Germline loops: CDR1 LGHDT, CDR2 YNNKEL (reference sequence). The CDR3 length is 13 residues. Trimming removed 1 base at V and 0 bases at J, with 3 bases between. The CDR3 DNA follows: TGTGCCAGCAGCCAAGCTGTGAACACTGAAGCTTTCTTT. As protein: CASSQAVNTEAFF.

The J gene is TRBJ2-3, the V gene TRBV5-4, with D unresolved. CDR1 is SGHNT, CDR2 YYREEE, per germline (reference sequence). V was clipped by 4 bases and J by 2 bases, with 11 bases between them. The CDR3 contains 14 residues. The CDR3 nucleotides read TGTGCCAGCAGCCCCACTCAGAACACAGATACGCAGTATTTT. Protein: CASSPTQNTDTQYF.

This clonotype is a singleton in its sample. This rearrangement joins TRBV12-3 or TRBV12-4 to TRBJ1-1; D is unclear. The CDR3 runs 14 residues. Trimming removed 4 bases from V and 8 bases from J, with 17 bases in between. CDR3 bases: TGTGCCAGCAGTTATGGTGAGGCCTCGCCGGAAGCTTTCTTT. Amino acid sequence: CASSYGEASPEAFF.

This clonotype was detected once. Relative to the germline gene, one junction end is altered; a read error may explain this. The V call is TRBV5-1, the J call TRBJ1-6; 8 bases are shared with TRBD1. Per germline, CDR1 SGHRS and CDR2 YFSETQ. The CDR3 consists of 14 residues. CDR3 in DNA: TGCGCCAGCAGTTTGGACAGGGAGGATTCACCCCTCCACTTT. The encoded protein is CASSLDREDSPLHF.

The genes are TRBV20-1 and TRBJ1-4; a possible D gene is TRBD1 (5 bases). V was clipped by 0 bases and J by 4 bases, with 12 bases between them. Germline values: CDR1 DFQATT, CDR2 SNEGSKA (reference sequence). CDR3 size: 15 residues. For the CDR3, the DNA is TGCAGTGCTAGAGATCGGGGCAGGGATAATGAAAAACTGTTTTTT. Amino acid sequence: CSARDRGRDNEKLFF.

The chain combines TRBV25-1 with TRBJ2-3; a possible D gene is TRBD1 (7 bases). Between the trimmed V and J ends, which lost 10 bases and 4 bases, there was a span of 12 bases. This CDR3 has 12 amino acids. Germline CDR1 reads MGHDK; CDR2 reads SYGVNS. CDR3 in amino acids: CATDRDSDTQYF. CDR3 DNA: TGTGCCACAGACAGGGACTCAGATACGCAGTATTTT.

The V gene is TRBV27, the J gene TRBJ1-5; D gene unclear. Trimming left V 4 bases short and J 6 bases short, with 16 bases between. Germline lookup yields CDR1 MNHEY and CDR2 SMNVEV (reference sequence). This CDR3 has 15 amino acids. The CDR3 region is CASSSSLYAGQPQHF. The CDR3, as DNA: TGTGCCAGCAGTTCCTCCCTGTACGCAGGTCAGCCCCAGCATTTT.

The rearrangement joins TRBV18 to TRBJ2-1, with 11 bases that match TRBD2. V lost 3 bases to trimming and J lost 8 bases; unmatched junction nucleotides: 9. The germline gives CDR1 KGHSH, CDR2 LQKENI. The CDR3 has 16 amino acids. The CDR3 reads CASSPFGLAGRDEQFF. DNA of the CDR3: TGTGCCAGCTCACCTTTCGGACTAGCGGGTCGAGATGAGCAGTTCTTC.

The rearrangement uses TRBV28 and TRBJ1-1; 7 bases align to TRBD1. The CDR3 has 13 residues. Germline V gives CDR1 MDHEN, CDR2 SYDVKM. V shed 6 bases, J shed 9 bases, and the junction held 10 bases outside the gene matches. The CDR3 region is CASSLDRDGQAFF. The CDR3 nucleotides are TGTGCCAGCAGCCTAGACAGGGATGGGCAAGCTTTCTTT.

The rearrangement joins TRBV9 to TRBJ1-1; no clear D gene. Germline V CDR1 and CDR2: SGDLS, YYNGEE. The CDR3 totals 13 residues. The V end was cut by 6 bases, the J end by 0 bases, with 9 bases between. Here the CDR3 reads CASKRELNTEAFF. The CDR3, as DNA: TGTGCCAGCAAGAGAGAACTGAACACTGAAGCTTTCTTT.

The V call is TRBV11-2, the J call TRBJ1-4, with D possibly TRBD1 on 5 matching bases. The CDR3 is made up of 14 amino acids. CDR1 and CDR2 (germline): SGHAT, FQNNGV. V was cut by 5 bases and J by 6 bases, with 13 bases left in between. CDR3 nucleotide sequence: TGTGCCAGCAGCCCCTCAGGGCCGGATGAAAAACTGTTTTTT. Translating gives CASSPSGPDEKLFF.

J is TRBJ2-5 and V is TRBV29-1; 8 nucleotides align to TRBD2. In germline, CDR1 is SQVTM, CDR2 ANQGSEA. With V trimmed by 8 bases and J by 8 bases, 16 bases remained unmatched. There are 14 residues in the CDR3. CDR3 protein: CSIPRGSGALTQYF. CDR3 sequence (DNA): TGCAGCATCCCTCGTGGTAGCGGGGCCCTAACCCAGTACTTC. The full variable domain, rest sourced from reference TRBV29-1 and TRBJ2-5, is SAVISQKPSRDICQRGTSLTIQCQVDSQVTMMFWYRQQPGQSLTLIATANQGSEATYESGFVIDKFPISRPNLTFSTLTVSNMSPEDSSIYLCSIPRGSGALTQYFGPGTRLLVL.

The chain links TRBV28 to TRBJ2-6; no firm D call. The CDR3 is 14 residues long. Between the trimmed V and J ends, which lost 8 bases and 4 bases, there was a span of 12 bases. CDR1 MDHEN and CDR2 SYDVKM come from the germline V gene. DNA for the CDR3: TGTGCCAGCTCCAAGGGCTCCGGGGCCAACGTCCTGACTTTC. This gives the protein CASSKGSGANVLTF.

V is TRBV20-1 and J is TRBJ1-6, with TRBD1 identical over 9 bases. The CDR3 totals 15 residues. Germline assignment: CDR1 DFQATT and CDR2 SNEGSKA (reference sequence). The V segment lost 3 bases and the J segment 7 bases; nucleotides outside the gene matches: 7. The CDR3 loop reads CSASQSGTGNSPLHF. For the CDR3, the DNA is TGCAGTGCTAGTCAATCTGGGACAGGGAATTCACCCCTCCACTTT.

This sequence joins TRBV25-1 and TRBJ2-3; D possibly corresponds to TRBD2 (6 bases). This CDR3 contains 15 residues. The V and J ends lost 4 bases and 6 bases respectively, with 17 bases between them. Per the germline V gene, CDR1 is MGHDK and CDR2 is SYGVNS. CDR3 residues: CASSVSGQYKDTQYF. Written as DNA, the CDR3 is TGTGCCAGCAGTGTAAGCGGGCAGTACAAGGATACGCAGTATTTT.

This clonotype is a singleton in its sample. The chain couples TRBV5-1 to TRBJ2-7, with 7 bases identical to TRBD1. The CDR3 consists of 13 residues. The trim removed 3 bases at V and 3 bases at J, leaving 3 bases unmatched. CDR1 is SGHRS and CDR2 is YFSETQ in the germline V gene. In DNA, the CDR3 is TGCGCCAGCAGCTCCACAGGGGACTACGAGCAGTACTTC. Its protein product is CASSSTGDYEQYF. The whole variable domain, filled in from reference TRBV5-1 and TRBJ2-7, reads KAGVTQTPRYLIKTRGQQVTLSCSPISGHRSVSWYQQTPGQGLQFLFEYFSETQRNKGNFPGRFSGRQFSNSRSEMNVSTLELGDSALYLCASSSTGDYEQYFGPGTRLTVT.